The table lists the clone carrying this T cell receptor beta chain with a few counts. Its antigen remains unknown. Additional DNA sequences in this sample encode the identical CDR3. The sample belongs to a study of cytomegalovirus exposure and HLA in healthy donors. In the study overall: The same platform as the roughly 700 first-cohort repertoires was used for the 120 validation repertoires, a later analysis reported.

The study's findings and limits: Cytomegalovirus association was assigned to around 150 TCR beta chains. Reportedly, cytomegalovirus status was diagnosed with high sensitivity and specificity. According to a subsequent analysis, TCR clusters from the first cohort were inclined to appear together in the 90 to 150 validation repertoires.

Sequenced by immunoSEQ multiplex PCR; TCRdb stores in-frame clones only, minus some. The sample lists hundreds of thousands of clones, roughly 83% occurring once. This receptor was identified in a woman aged 25 to 39 in good health and CMV-seropositive. The sample taken for sequencing was PBMCs.

CDR3 DNA: TGTGCCAGCAGTTATACAGGGGGTGGCTACACCTTC. Residues: CASSYTGGGYTF. The chain joins TRBV6-5 to TRBJ1-2, with 8 bases that match TRBD1. Trimming removed 3 bases from V and 7 bases from J; junction bases left unmatched: 1. The CDR3 is 12 residues long. CDR1 and CDR2 from the germline V gene are MNHEY and SVGAGI.